The entry below describes one T cell receptor beta chain. Its antigen is undetermined. Read sequence stops 3 residues before the CDR3 end, and the germline J gene provides the missing end. This record comes from a study of T cell clonality in common variable immunodeficiency. The germline gives CDR1 LNHDA, CDR2 SQIVND (reference sequence). With 4 bases clipped from V and 0 bases from J, the junction kept 3 bases outside the gene matches. There are 15 residues in the CDR3. Whole-study results and caveats: Reportedly, TCR beta sequences from common variable immunodeficiency showed fewer deletions and N-nucleotide insertions.

The table came from immunoSEQ multiplex PCR; TCRdb's copy has only in-frame clones and leaves some out. The sample has about 20,000 clones, none seen only once. This receptor was taken from a human donor with common variable immunodeficiency. The chain joins TRBV19 to TRBJ1-3; TRBD1 matches at 7 bases. The sequenced material came from peripheral blood mononuclear cells. CDR3 amino acids: CASSNGDSSGNTIYF. The CDR3 DNA, read in part, is TGTGCCAGTAGTAACGGGGACAGCTCTGGAAACACC. Using reference TRBV19 and TRBJ1-3 for the parts outside the CDR3, the full variable domain is DGGITQSPKYLFRKEGQNVTLSCEQNLNHDAMYWYRQDPGQGLRLIYYSQIVNDFQKGDIAEGYSVSREKKESFPLTVTSAQKNPTAFYLCASSNGDSSGNTIYFGEGSWLTVV.